Each of the 10 T cell receptor beta chains below was sequenced from the same sample in a study of glioma-infiltrating T cells. The iRepertoire nested amplicon-rescue multiplex PCR amplified TCR alpha and beta CDR3s from RNA. MiXCR was run by TCRdb on the multiplex PCR reads, yielding one entry per CDR3 protein. The data contain about 410,000 distinct CDR3 sequences, around 45% of them singletons. The sample was glioma tissue, nonneoplastic brain tissue, or PBMCs (not recorded which). The receptors were gathered from a human donor with low-grade glioma or glioblastoma, undergoing nonglioma brain surgery, or in good health (not recorded which).

Many counts were recorded for this clonotype. The rearrangement joins TRBV6-2 or TRBV6-3 to TRBJ2-7; 7 bases are a match to TRBD2. With V trimmed by 1 base and J by 0 bases, 12 bases remained unmatched. The CDR3 loop spans 18 amino acids. The germline V gene encodes CDR1 MNHEY and CDR2 SVGEGT. The CDR3 coding sequence is TGTGCCAGCAGTTACTACTTCGGGGCGGGAGCTAGCTCCTACGAGCAGTACTTC. Protein sequence: CASSYYFGAGASSYEQYF.

This sequence joins TRBV7-2 and TRBJ2-7; 10 nucleotides agree with TRBD1. This CDR3 contains 15 residues. Germline lookup yields CDR1 SGHTA and CDR2 FQGNSA. Trimming removed 6 bases from V and 3 bases from J; junction bases left unmatched: 8. The CDR3 reads CASRLDRGPGYEQYF. The CDR3 DNA reads TGTGCCAGCAGGCTTGACAGGGGGCCTGGCTACGAGCAGTACTTC.

The chain joins TRBV5-4 to TRBJ1-1; perhaps TRBD1 as D (6 bases). The CDR3 totals 14 residues. Per the germline V gene, CDR1 is SGHNT and CDR2 is YYREEE (reference sequence). V dropped 0 bases and J dropped 4 bases, with 10 bases sitting between them. The CDR3, as DNA: TGTGCCAGCAGCTTGGAAGGGGGGCGCACTGAAGCTTTCTTT. Translating it yields CASSLEGGRTEAFF. Supplemented by reference TRBV5-4 and TRBJ1-1, the full variable domain reads ETGVTQSPTHLIKTRGQQVTLRCSSQSGHNTVSWYQQALGQGPQFIFQYYREEENGRGNFPPRFSGLQFPNYSSELNVNALELDDSALYLCASSLEGGRTEAFFGQGTRLTVV.

The genes are TRBV10-3 and TRBJ1-5; no definite D call. The CDR3 contains 17 residues. The ends were cut back, 0 bases at V and 1 base at J, with 13 bases in the middle. Looked up from germline, CDR1 is ENHRY and CDR2 is SYGVKD. CDR3 in amino acids: CAISESYVGQSNQPQHF. DNA of the CDR3: TGTGCCATCAGTGAGTCGTATGTCGGGCAAAGCAATCAGCCCCAGCATTTT.

This clonotype was counted between two and nine times. Its ends do not fully match the called genes, so a read error is possible. The chain is built from TRBV3-1 and TRBJ2-5, with 8 bases lining up with TRBD2. Per the germline V gene, CDR1 is LGHDT and CDR2 is YNNKEL (reference sequence). The CDR3 spans 15 residues. The CDR3 here is CASSKDGLAQETQYF. CDR3 DNA sequence: TGTGCCAGCAGCAAAGACGGACTAGCTCAGGAGACCCAGTACTTC.

The V gene is TRBV5-1, the J gene TRBJ2-7; D ambiguous. Germline V gene data show CDR1 as SGHRS and CDR2 as YFSETQ. This CDR3 is 14 amino acids long. The V end was cut by 0 bases, the J end by 7 bases, with 14 bases between. The CDR3 nucleotides read TGCGCCAGCAGCTTGGGTCAGTCGTACAATGAGCAGTACTTC. It encodes CASSLGQSYNEQYF.

This clonotype turned up a few times. This chain connects TRBV4-1 to TRBJ2-1; 8 bases map to TRBD2. The CDR3 totals 18 residues. In germline, CDR1 is MGHRA, CDR2 YSYEKL. Trimming cost V 0 bases and J 2 bases; bases outside gene matches: 9. CDR3 sequence: CASSQDIRGLAAYNEQFF. The DNA of the CDR3 is TGCGCCAGCAGCCAAGATATTCGCGGACTAGCAGCCTACAATGAGCAGTTCTTC.

The V gene is TRBV9, the J gene TRBJ1-2, with D uncertain. CDR1 is SGDLS, CDR2 YYNGEE, per germline. Trimming shortened V by 0 bases and J by 6 bases, and 18 bases separated the two germline ends. CDR3 length: 16 residues. The CDR3 DNA reads as TGTGCCAGCAGCGTAGACGACGGGTTCTTTATGCATGGCTACACCTTC. Its translation: CASSVDDGFFMHGYTF. Supplemented by reference TRBV9 and TRBJ1-2, the full variable domain reads DSGVTQTPKHLITATGQRVTLRCSPRSGDLSVYWYQQSLDQGLQFLIQYYNGEERAKGNILERFSAQQFPDLHSELNLSSLELGDSALYFCASSVDDGFFMHGYTFGSGTRLTVV.

This clonotype was observed many times. J is TRBJ2-1 and V is TRBV20-1; 8 bases line up with TRBD2. This CDR3 is 15 amino acids long. Looked up from germline, CDR1 is DFQATT and CDR2 is SNEGSKA (reference sequence). The V segment lost 2 bases and the J segment 3 bases; nucleotides outside the gene matches: 6. DNA for the CDR3: TGCAGTGCTAGATCAATAGCGGGATTCTACAATGAGCAGTTCTTC. It codes for CSARSIAGFYNEQFF.

This clonotype was picked up many times. V is TRBV20-1 and J is TRBJ1-1; TRBD1 matches at 7 bases. Trimming cost V 5 bases and J 8 bases; bases outside gene matches: 5. CDR3 length: 11 residues. Germline V gene lookup returns CDR1 DFQATT and CDR2 SNEGSKA (reference sequence). The CDR3 reads CSAYMTGEAFF. The DNA of the CDR3 is TGCAGTGCTTACATGACAGGGGAAGCTTTCTTT.